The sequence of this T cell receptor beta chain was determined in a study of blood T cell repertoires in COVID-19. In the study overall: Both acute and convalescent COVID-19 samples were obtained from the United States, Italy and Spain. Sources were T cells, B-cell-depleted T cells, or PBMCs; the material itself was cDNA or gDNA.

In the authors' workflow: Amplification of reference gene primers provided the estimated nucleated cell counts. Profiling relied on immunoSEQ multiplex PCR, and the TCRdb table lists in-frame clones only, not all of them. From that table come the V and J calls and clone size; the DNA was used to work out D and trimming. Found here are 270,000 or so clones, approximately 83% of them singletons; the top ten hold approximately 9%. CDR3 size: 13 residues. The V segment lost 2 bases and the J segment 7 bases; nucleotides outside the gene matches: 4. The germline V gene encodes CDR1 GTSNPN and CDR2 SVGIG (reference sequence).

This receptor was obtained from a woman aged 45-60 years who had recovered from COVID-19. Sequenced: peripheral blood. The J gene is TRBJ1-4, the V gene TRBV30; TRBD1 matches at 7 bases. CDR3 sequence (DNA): TGTGCCTGGAGTCAGGGGGTTGTTGAAAAACTGTTTTTT. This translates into CAWSQGVVEKLFF.